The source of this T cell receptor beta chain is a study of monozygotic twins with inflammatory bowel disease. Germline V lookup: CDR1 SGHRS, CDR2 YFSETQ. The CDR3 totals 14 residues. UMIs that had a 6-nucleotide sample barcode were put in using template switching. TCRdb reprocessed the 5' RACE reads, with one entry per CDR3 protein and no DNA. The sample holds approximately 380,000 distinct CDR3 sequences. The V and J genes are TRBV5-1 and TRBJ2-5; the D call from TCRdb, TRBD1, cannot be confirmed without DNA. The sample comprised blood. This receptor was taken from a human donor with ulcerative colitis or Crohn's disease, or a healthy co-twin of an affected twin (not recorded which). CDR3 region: CASSRGTGEETQYF.